The 4 T cell receptor beta chains below all came from one sample that was sequenced in a study of cytomegalovirus exposure and HLA in healthy donors. In the PCR, 60 Vbeta and 13 Jbeta primers were used. Produced via immunoSEQ multiplex PCR; TCRdb's table is partial and in-frame only. The table includes about 190,000 clones, about 81% detected once. Sequenced: PBMCs. The receptor source for this set is a woman under 30 in good health and CMV-seropositive.

This chain links TRBV10-3 with TRBJ1-1, with a possible D match to TRBD1 (5 bases). Germline V lookup: CDR1 ENHRY, CDR2 SYGVKD. V was cut by 6 bases and J by 2 bases, with 13 bases left in between. The CDR3 covers 14 residues. This chain's CDR3 is CAIRARGTNTEAFF. Here the CDR3 DNA reads TGTGCCATCAGGGCCCGCGGGACCAACACTGAAGCTTTCTTT.

V is TRBV9 and J is TRBJ1-1, with D possibly being TRBD1 (5 bases). Trimming shortened V by 4 bases and J by 3 bases, and 13 bases separated the two germline ends. The CDR3 is 14 amino acids. Looked up from germline, CDR1 is SGDLS and CDR2 is YYNGEE. The CDR3 here is CASSPRGGDTEAFF. The DNA of the CDR3 is TGTGCCAGCAGCCCCCGGGGAGGGGACACTGAAGCTTTCTTT. The variable domain in full, with the rest retrieved from reference TRBV9 and TRBJ1-1, is DSGVTQTPKHLITATGQRVTLRCSPRSGDLSVYWYQQSLDQGLQFLIQYYNGEERAKGNILERFSAQQFPDLHSELNLSSLELGDSALYFCASSPRGGDTEAFFGQGTRLTVV.

The chain is built from TRBV5-5 and TRBJ2-3, with D hard to call. V lost 4 bases, J lost 3 bases, and 6 bases lay in between. The germline gives CDR1 SGHKS, CDR2 YYEKEE (reference sequence). The CDR3 is 12 residues long. This chain's CDR3 is CASSPRTDTQYF. In DNA form, the CDR3 reads TGTGCCAGCAGCCCTCGGACAGATACGCAGTATTTT. The full variable domain, in which reference TRBV5-5 and TRBJ2-3 provide the parts outside the CDR3, is DAGVTQSPTHLIKTRGQQVTLRCSPISGHKSVSWYQQVLGQGPQFIFQYYEKEERGRGNFPDRFSARQFPNYSSELNVNALLLGDSALYLCASSPRTDTQYFGPGTRLTVL.

This clone was picked up one time. The chain has TRBV11-2 and TRBJ1-1; no reliable D call. The CDR3 loop spans 14 amino acids. Germline V gives CDR1 SGHAT, CDR2 FQNNGV. V shed 1 base and J shed 3 bases, with 9 bases lying between them. The CDR3 DNA sequence: TGTGCCAGCAGCTTAGGGCCACGGGACACTGAAGCTTTCTTT. This gives the protein CASSLGPRDTEAFF.